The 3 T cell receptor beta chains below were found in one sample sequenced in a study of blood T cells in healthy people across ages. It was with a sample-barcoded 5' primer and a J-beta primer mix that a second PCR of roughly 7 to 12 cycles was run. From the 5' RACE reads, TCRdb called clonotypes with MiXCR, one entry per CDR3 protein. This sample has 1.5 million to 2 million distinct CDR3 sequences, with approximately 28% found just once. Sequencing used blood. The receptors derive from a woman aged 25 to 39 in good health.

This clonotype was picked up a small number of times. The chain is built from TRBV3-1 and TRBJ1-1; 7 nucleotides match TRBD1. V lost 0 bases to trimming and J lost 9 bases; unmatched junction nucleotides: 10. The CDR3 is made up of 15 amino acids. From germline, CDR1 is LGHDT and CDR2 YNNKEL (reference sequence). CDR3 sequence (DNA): TGTGCCAGCAGCCAAGATCTTGGGACAGTACCAAAAGCTTTCTTT. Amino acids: CASSQDLGTVPKAFF.

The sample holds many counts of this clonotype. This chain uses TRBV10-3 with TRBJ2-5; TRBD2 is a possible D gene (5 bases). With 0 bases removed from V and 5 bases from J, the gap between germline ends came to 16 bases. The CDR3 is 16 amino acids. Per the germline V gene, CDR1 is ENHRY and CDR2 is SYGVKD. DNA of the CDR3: TGTGCCATCAGTGAGTCGGAGATAGAGGGAAAGGAGACCCAGTACTTC. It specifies CAISESEIEGKETQYF.

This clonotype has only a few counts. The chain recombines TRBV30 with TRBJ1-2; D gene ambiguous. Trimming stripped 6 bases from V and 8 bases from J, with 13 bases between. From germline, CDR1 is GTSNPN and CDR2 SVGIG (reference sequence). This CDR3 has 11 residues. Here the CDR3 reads CACPDMAGYTF. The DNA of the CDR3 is TGTGCCTGTCCCGACATGGCCGGCTACACCTTC. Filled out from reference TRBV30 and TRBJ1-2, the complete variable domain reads SQTIHQWPATLVQPVGSPLSLECTVEGTSNPNLYWYRQAAGRGLQLLFYSVGIGQISSEVPQNLSASRPQDRQFILSSKKLLLSDSGFYLCACPDMAGYTFGSGTRLTVV.